The source of this T cell receptor beta chain is a study of blood T cell repertoires in COVID-19. This CDR3 comprises 13 residues. Germline V CDR1 and CDR2: SGHTA, FQGNSA. V lost 3 bases to trimming and J lost 4 bases, with 8 bases between them. Some clones are missing from TCRdb's copy, which holds only in-frame ones; the method was immunoSEQ multiplex PCR. The data show around 170,000 clones, under 85% seen once. Sequenced input: peripheral blood. V usage is TRBV7-2 and J usage is TRBJ2-3, with a weak D call TRBD2 (5 bases). This TCR came from a man between 70 and 80 years old who had recovered from COVID-19. CDR3 DNA: TGTGCCAGCAGCTTTCAGGAGGCAGATACGCAGTATTTT. Its translation: CASSFQEADTQYF.